This is a list of T cell receptor beta chains from one sample in a study of T-cell reconstitution after alpha-beta-depleted transplantation in children. MiXCR, applied by TCRdb to the PCR reads, yields one record per CDR3 protein. The table lists about 610,000 distinct CDR3 sequences, approximately 30% of them singletons. The sample in question was PBMCs, obtained before TCRalphabeta/CD19-depleted stem cell transplant. Every receptor here comes from a boy under three years old with Wiskott-Aldrich syndrome, due to receive a stem cell transplant. Both conserved end residues are part of each CDR3. A D gene is named only where the DNA matches it firmly. Some rows have no size entry. The others give once, few or many, or a class for an expanded clone.

abundance	v_gene	j_gene	d_gene	CDR3nt	CDR3aa
few	TRBV12-3/TRBV12-4	TRBJ2-7	TRBD1	TGTGCCAGCAGCCTAATTCAGGGGGCTTCCTACGAGCAGTACTTC	CASSLIQGASYEQYF
NA	TRBV20-1	TRBJ1-5	NA	TGCAGTGCCCTAGAGGCCGGGCCGCTGTTCGGCAATCAGCCCCAGCATTTT	CSALEAGPLFGNQPQHF
NA	TRBV12-3/TRBV12-4	TRBJ2-3	NA	TGTGCCAGCAGTTTGGGGGAAGGGTCAGATACGCAGTATTTT	CASSLGEGSDTQYF
few	TRBV20-1	TRBJ2-7	NA	TGCAGTGCTAGGGGTGTCACGGAGCAGTACTTC	CSARGVTEQYF
NA	TRBV5-1	TRBJ2-1	TRBD2	TGCGCCAGCAGTTCATCCAGCGGGATATGGAATGAGCAGTTCTTC	CASSSSSGIWNEQFF
NA	TRBV9	TRBJ2-2	NA	TGTGCCAGCAGCGCGGGGGTCAGGACCGGGGAGCTGTTTTTT	CASSAGVRTGELFF
many	TRBV4-1	TRBJ1-6	NA	TGCGCCAGCAGCCGGGACATTGGGGATAATTCACCCCTCCACTTT	CASSRDIGDNSPLHF
few	TRBV9	TRBJ2-3	TRBD2	TGTGCCAGCAGCTTCGAGAGCGGGAGTGGAGATACGCAGTATTTT	CASSFESGSGDTQYF
few	TRBV10-3	TRBJ2-3	NA	TGTGCCATCAGAGAAGTACTTCGCACAGATACGCAGTATTTT	CAIREVLRTDTQYF
once	TRBV18	TRBJ2-2	NA	TGTGCCAGCTCACCACACCAGGGGTCCACCGGGGAGCTGTTTTTT	CASSPHQGSTGELFF
few	TRBV28	TRBJ2-1	TRBD2	TGTGCCAGCAGTTTAGAAGAACTAGCGGGAGGCGGAAATGAGCAGTTCTTC	CASSLEELAGGGNEQFF
few	TRBV7-7	TRBJ2-1	TRBD1	TGTGCCAGCAGCTTATACCAGGGGGCGGATGAGCAGTTCTTC	CASSLYQGADEQFF
few	TRBV3-1	TRBJ2-2	NA	TGTGCCAGCAGCCAAGTAACAGTTAACACCGGGGAGCTGTTTTTT	CASSQVTVNTGELFF
NA	TRBV25-1	TRBJ2-5	NA	TGTGCCAGCAGTGATTGGCAGGGCCAGACCCAGTACTTC	CASSDWQGQTQYF
few	TRBV28	TRBJ1-3	NA	TGTGCCAGCAGTTTACTGGCGGACTCTGGAAACACCATATATTTT	CASSLLADSGNTIYF
NA	TRBV10-3	TRBJ2-2	NA	TGTGCCATCAGTCGAGGACCCACCGGGGAGCTGTTTTTT	CAISRGPTGELFF
few	TRBV5-6	TRBJ2-7	NA	TGTGCCAGCAGCTTGCCACAGCTCCAAGCAAGCTACGAGCAGTACTTC	CASSLPQLQASYEQYF
few	TRBV20-1	TRBJ2-1	TRBD2	TGCAGTGCTAATCGACTAGCGGGCTACAATGAGCAGTTCTTC	CSANRLAGYNEQFF
NA	TRBV20-1	TRBJ2-1	TRBD2	TGCAGTGCGGCCGGGACTAGCGGGAGGAACTACAATGAGCAGTTCTTC	CSAAGTSGRNYNEQFF
few	TRBV6-5	TRBJ1-1	NA	TGTGCCAGCAGCCCGACGGGAGGGTACACTGAAGCTTTCTTT	CASSPTGGYTEAFF
NA	TRBV12-3/TRBV12-4	TRBJ2-7	TRBD1	TGTGCCAGCAGTCGATTGCCGGGACAGGCCTCCTACGAGCAGTACTTC	CASSRLPGQASYEQYF
few	TRBV6-5	TRBJ1-3	NA	TGTGCCAGCAGTTACTCCTCCTCTGGAAACACCATATATTTT	CASSYSSSGNTIYF
few	TRBV6-1	TRBJ2-2	NA	TGTGCCAGCAGACGGGACCGCTGGATAAACGGGGAGCTGTTTTTT	CASRRDRWINGELFF
few	TRBV4-2	TRBJ2-7	TRBD2	TGTGCCAGCAGCCAAGATCACCAAACTAGCGGGTTCTCCTACGAGCAGTACTTC	CASSQDHQTSGFSYEQYF
few	TRBV11-3	TRBJ2-1	NA	TGTGCCAGCAGCTTAGCGGGAAGCGGACCAAATGAGCAGTTCTTC	CASSLAGSGPNEQFF
NA	TRBV20-1	TRBJ1-5	TRBD1	TGCAGTGCTAGACAGTGGGACAGGGGTGGGCAGCCCCAGCATTTT	CSARQWDRGGQPQHF
NA	TRBV5-1	TRBJ1-1	NA	TGCGCCAGCAGCTACAACTCCGGGACCGGCACTGAAGCTTTCTTT	CASSYNSGTGTEAFF
NA	TRBV7-9	TRBJ2-2	TRBD2	TGTGCCAGCAGCGGACTAGCGGGAATCTCCGGGGAGCTGTTTTTT	CASSGLAGISGELFF
NA	TRBV5-1	TRBJ2-7	NA	TGCGCCAGCGCGGAGACAGCTAAGTCCTACGAGCAGTACTTC	CASAETAKSYEQYF
NA	TRBV9	TRBJ2-7	TRBD2	TGTGCCAGCAGCGTAGCTAGCGGGAGGAGCGAGCAGTACTTC	CASSVASGRSEQYF
few	TRBV20-1	TRBJ2-5	TRBD2	TGCAGTGCTAAACTAGCGGGACAAGAGACCCAGTACTTC	CSAKLAGQETQYF
NA	TRBV5-1	TRBJ2-5	TRBD2	TGCGCCAGCAGCTGGGGGCTAGCGGGAGAGACCCAGTACTTC	CASSWGLAGETQYF
NA	TRBV5-1	TRBJ1-2	TRBD1	TGCGCCAGCAGCTTGGCCGGACAGGAAGGAGAGGGCTACACCTTC	CASSLAGQEGEGYTF
NA	TRBV30	TRBJ1-1	NA	TGTGCCTGGGGGAGGGCGGTGAACACTGAAGCTTTCTTT	CAWGRAVNTEAFF
few	TRBV15	TRBJ2-5	NA	TGTGCCACCAGCAGATGGCAGGATAGGTACCAAGAGACCCAGTACTTC	CATSRWQDRYQETQYF
few	TRBV5-1	TRBJ1-2	NA	TGCGCCAGCAGCTTGGGACAGACTCCCAACTATGGCTACACCTTC	CASSLGQTPNYGYTF
NA	TRBV4-1	TRBJ2-7	NA	TGCGCCAGCAGCAGAGGGAAAGCGTCCTACGAGCAGTACTTC	CASSRGKASYEQYF
NA	TRBV12-3/TRBV12-4	TRBJ2-1	TRBD2	TGTGCCAGCCGGGGACTAGCAGTTAATGAGCAGTTCTTC	CASRGLAVNEQFF
few	TRBV12-3/TRBV12-4	TRBJ1-1	NA	TGTGCCAGCCGCCTAGGGTTCGCTGAAGCTTTCTTT	CASRLGFAEAFF
NA	TRBV11-2	TRBJ1-2	NA	TGTGCCAGCAGCTTATCCCCAGGGAAAGGTGGGAATAAGGGCTACACCTTC	CASSLSPGKGGNKGYTF
NA	TRBV2	TRBJ2-1	TRBD2	TGTGCCAGCAAGTGGAGCGGGAGTAGGAGTGAGCAGTTCTTC	CASKWSGSRSEQFF
NA	TRBV10-2	TRBJ1-2	NA	TGCGCAGTCACTGGGCGGTCTAACTATGGCTACACCTTC	CAVTGRSNYGYTF
NA	TRBV20-1	TRBJ1-2	TRBD1	TGCAGTGCTGAATCGACAGGGAACTATGGCTACACCTTC	CSAESTGNYGYTF
few	TRBV2	TRBJ1-1	NA	TGTGCCAGCACCCCCGCAAGGGATTTTGAAGCTTTCTTT	CASTPARDFEAFF
once	TRBV5-5	TRBJ2-7	NA	TGTGCCAGCAGCTTGGTAGCCGGACTCTACGAGCAGTACTTC	CASSLVAGLYEQYF
NA	TRBV10-3	TRBJ2-1	TRBD2	TGTGCCATCAGCAATCTAGCGGGAGGGCTCGATGAGCAGTTCTTC	CAISNLAGGLDEQFF
few	TRBV3-1	TRBJ2-3	NA	TGTGCCAGCAGCTTCCCTGACAACACAGATACGCAGTATTTT	CASSFPDNTDTQYF
few	TRBV12-3/TRBV12-4	TRBJ2-2	TRBD2	TGTGCCAGCAGACTAGCGGGAACCACCGGGGAGCTGTTTTTT	CASRLAGTTGELFF
NA	TRBV5-1	TRBJ2-5	TRBD1	TGCGCCAGCAGCGTGGGACAGGGAAGGGGGACCCAGTACTTC	CASSVGQGRGTQYF
NA	TRBV20-1	TRBJ1-1	TRBD1	TGCAGTGCTAGAGATCCGACAGGGGGGATTACTGAAGCTTTCTTT	CSARDPTGGITEAFF
NA	TRBV4-1	TRBJ2-7	NA	TGCGCCAGCAGCCAAGCTTCTTTCGGGCACTACGAGCAGTACTTC	CASSQASFGHYEQYF
NA	TRBV15	TRBJ2-7	NA	TGTGCCACCAGCAGTACCCGGGAGCAGTACTTC	CATSSTREQYF
NA	TRBV27	TRBJ2-7	TRBD2	TGTGCCAGCAGTTATCTACTAGCGGGAGCTTCCTACGAGCAGTACTTC	CASSYLLAGASYEQYF
NA	TRBV10-2	TRBJ1-1	TRBD1	TGCGCCAGCAGTCACTGGACAGGGTTAATGACTGAAGCTTTCTTT	CASSHWTGLMTEAFF
few	TRBV20-1	TRBJ1-5	NA	TGCAGTGCTTTACCGGGGAGAGGTCAGCCCCAGCATTTT	CSALPGRGQPQHF
NA	TRBV25-1	TRBJ2-2	NA	TGTGCCAGCAGTGATACACGGGCAGGTGGGGCCGGGGAGCTGTTTTTT	CASSDTRAGGAGELFF
few	TRBV20-1	TRBJ2-3	NA	TGCAGTGCTAGAGGAATCACTAGCACAGATACGCAGTATTTT	CSARGITSTDTQYF